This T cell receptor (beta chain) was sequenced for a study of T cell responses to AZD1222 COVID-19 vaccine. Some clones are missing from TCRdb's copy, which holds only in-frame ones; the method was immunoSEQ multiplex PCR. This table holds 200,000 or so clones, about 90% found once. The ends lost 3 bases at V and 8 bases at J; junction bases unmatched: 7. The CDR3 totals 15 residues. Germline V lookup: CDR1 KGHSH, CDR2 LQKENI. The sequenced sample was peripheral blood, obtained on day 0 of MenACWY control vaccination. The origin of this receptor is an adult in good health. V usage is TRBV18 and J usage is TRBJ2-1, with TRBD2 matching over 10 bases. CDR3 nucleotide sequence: TGTGCCAGCTCACCCCAGCGGGAGGGCCTCTATGAGCAGTTCTTC. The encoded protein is CASSPQREGLYEQFF.